This note documents a single T cell receptor beta chain sequence. This may arise from a read error, as a much more abundant clone is one base away. The sample comes from a study of blood T cells in healthy people across ages. Combining a sample-barcoded 5' primer with a J-beta primer mix, a second PCR ran for roughly 7 to 11 cycles. Using its own MiXCR run on the 5' RACE reads, TCRdb lists one record per CDR3 protein. The sample gives 800,000 or so distinct CDR3 sequences, approximately 25% of which show up once; roughly 3.8% is in the top ten. The CDR3 contains 12 residues. Germline V lookup: CDR1 SGHRS, CDR2 YFSETQ. The same sample was also used in a study of T cells of mothers and their children.

The origin of this receptor is a boy younger than 18 in good health. The sample comprised blood. V and J are TRBV5-1 and TRBJ2-1; no definite D call. The DNA end is more similar to TRBJ2-5, so the J call may be wrong. CDR3 protein: CVSSLVRETQYF. Here the CDR3 DNA reads TGCGTCAGCAGCTTGGTTCGGGAGACCCAGTACTTC.